This T cell receptor beta chain was observed in a study of blood T cells in healthy people across ages. A second PCR, run for about 7 to 11 cycles, used a sample-barcoded 5' primer plus a J-beta primer mix. Template switching added a 12-random-nucleotide identifier to every cDNA molecule. A single record per CDR3 protein comes from TCRdb applying MiXCR to the 5' RACE reads. This table has nearly 800,000 distinct CDR3 sequences, roughly three fifths appearing once. Between the trimmed V and J ends, which lost 2 bases and 5 bases, there was a span of 9 bases. CDR1 MGHDK and CDR2 SYGVNS come from the germline V gene. The CDR3 runs to 13 residues. This clonotype came up a few times. Its antigen is unknown. Each sample had at least 6 million PBMCs isolated. General study points: It was the long-lived donors that had more naive CD4+ cells and higher diversity than aged donors.

This receptor was obtained from a man aged 40-55 years in good health. The rearrangement uses TRBV25-1 and TRBJ2-5, with D possibly being TRBD1 (5 bases). The material sequenced was blood. The CDR3 is CASSEGALETQYF. The CDR3 DNA follows: TGTGCCAGCAGTGAAGGGGCTTTGGAGACCCAGTACTTC.